These T cell receptor beta chains were read from a single sample in a study of T cells after yellow fever vaccination. TCRdb passed the 5' RACE reads through MiXCR, listing each CDR3 protein once. Of approximately 330,000 distinct CDR3 sequences listed, over 4% are singletons. The sequencing used PBMCs, collected 5 days after the yellow fever booster vaccination. Every receptor here comes from a young man who received the YFV17D yellow fever vaccine. Both conserved end residues are part of each CDR3. The D gene is left open where the match is weak. Expanded clones get a size class; other rows say once, few or many, or leave the size out.

clone_size: few
v_call: TRBV7-2
j_call: TRBJ2-1
d_call: TRBD2
cdr3_nt: TGTGCCAGCAGCTTTAGCGGGGGGACCTACAATGAGCAGTTCTTC
cdr3_aa: CASSFSGGTYNEQFF

clone_size: few
v_call: TRBV2
j_call: TRBJ2-3
d_call: TRBD2
cdr3_nt: TGTGCCACCATTCCAGGGAGCGGGGGCACAGATACGCAGTATTTT
cdr3_aa: CATIPGSGGTDTQYF

clone_size: .
v_call: TRBV5-1
j_call: TRBJ1-1
d_call: .
cdr3_nt: TGCGCCAGCGCGGGGGGGACCATGAACACTGAAGCTTTCTTT
cdr3_aa: CASAGGTMNTEAFF

clone_size: .
v_call: TRBV7-3
j_call: TRBJ2-5
d_call: .
cdr3_nt: TGTGCCAGCAGCTTAAGGGGGGGGGCCCCCGGAGAGACCCAGTACTTC
cdr3_aa: CASSLRGGAPGETQYF

clone_size: many
v_call: TRBV5-1
j_call: TRBJ2-2
d_call: .
cdr3_nt: TGCGCCAGCAGCTTGGCCCAGGGGAGCGGGGAGCTGTTTTTT
cdr3_aa: CASSLAQGSGELFF

clone_size: .
v_call: TRBV4-1
j_call: TRBJ2-3
d_call: .
cdr3_nt: TGCGCCAGCAGCCAAGATACGGGGGCATATGATACGCAGTATTTT
cdr3_aa: CASSQDTGAYDTQYF

clone_size: .
v_call: TRBV5-6
j_call: TRBJ2-3
d_call: TRBD1
cdr3_nt: TGTGCCAGCAGCTTCTCCGGGACAGGGATCACAGATACGCAGTATTTT
cdr3_aa: CASSFSGTGITDTQYF

clone_size: .
v_call: TRBV9
j_call: TRBJ1-1
d_call: .
cdr3_nt: TGTGCCAGCAGCGTAGTCCTGGGGGCCGAAGCTTTCTTT
cdr3_aa: CASSVVLGAEAFF

clone_size: .
v_call: TRBV20-1
j_call: TRBJ2-5
d_call: TRBD2
cdr3_nt: TGCAGTGCTGCCCCCCTTTTAGCGGGGGGGCATCGAGAGACCCAGTACTTC
cdr3_aa: CSAAPLLAGGHRETQYF

clone_size: many
v_call: TRBV29-1
j_call: TRBJ2-4
d_call: .
cdr3_nt: TGCAGCGTTGAAGGTTTGGGGGGAAACATTCAGTACTTC
cdr3_aa: CSVEGLGGNIQYF

clone_size: few
v_call: TRBV5-5
j_call: TRBJ1-2
d_call: .
cdr3_nt: TGTGCCAGCAGCTTGGAGACCCCTGGCTACACCTTC
cdr3_aa: CASSLETPGYTF

clone_size: many
v_call: TRBV5-6
j_call: TRBJ2-1
d_call: .
cdr3_nt: TGTGCCAGCAGCTTGATTTGGGGAGCCAATCCCCCGAATGAGCAGTTCTTC
cdr3_aa: CASSLIWGANPPNEQFF

clone_size: .
v_call: TRBV10-3
j_call: TRBJ2-5
d_call: .
cdr3_nt: TGTGCCATCAGCGGAGGGGAGGAGACCCAGTACTTC
cdr3_aa: CAISGGEETQYF

clone_size: .
v_call: TRBV3-1
j_call: TRBJ1-5
d_call: TRBD1
cdr3_nt: TGTGCCAGCAGCCAAGCTCCAGGCCCAGGGGGGGATCAGCCCCAGCATTTT
cdr3_aa: CASSQAPGPGGDQPQHF

clone_size: .
v_call: TRBV6-2/TRBV6-3
j_call: TRBJ2-7
d_call: .
cdr3_nt: TGTGCCAGCAGTTACTCGATTGTCCACGAGCAGTACTTC
cdr3_aa: CASSYSIVHEQYF

clone_size: .
v_call: TRBV19
j_call: TRBJ1-1
d_call: .
cdr3_nt: TGTGCCAGGTTAAAGGGGAGCACTGAAGCTTTCTTT
cdr3_aa: CARLKGSTEAFF

clone_size: .
v_call: TRBV29-1
j_call: TRBJ1-2
d_call: .
cdr3_nt: TGCAGCGTTGAGTCGGGCGGCTACACCTTC
cdr3_aa: CSVESGGYTF

clone_size: .
v_call: TRBV12-3/TRBV12-4
j_call: TRBJ2-7
d_call: .
cdr3_nt: TGTGCCAGCACGGCCGCGACCGCCTTAGACGAGCAGTACTTC
cdr3_aa: CASTAATALDEQYF

clone_size: few
v_call: TRBV29-1
j_call: TRBJ1-1
d_call: TRBD1
cdr3_nt: TGCAGCGCTACTGTGGACAGGGTGAACACTGAAGCTTTCTTT
cdr3_aa: CSATVDRVNTEAFF

clone_size: many
v_call: TRBV5-1
j_call: TRBJ2-1
d_call: TRBD1
cdr3_nt: TGCGCCAGCAGCTTTTCGACAGGGGCCTACAATGAGCAGTTCTTC
cdr3_aa: CASSFSTGAYNEQFF